Listed below are T cell receptor beta chains from one sample, sequenced in a study of human T cells and chemical hapten exposure. TCRdb reprocessed the reads via MiXCR and lists one record per CDR3 protein. Altogether around 120,000 distinct CDR3 sequences are present, approximately 9.3% being singletons, with the ten largest covering approximately 1.4%. The source material was whole blood. Source of these receptors: a human donor in good health. Some clones in this sample may be carry-over from other donors' samples. The CDR3 runs from the conserved cysteine through the conserved F or W. D genes are given only for firm matches. Clone size appears in some rows only: once, few, many, or a class for an expanded clone.

>TRBJ1-1|many|-|TRBV10-3
CAISEGGPTEAFF
TGTGCCATCAGTGAGGGTGGGCCCACTGAAGCTTTCTTT
>TRBJ2-7|-|-|TRBV5-1
CASSYPESGQFGYEQYF
TGCGCCAGCAGCTACCCCGAGAGCGGCCAATTCGGATACGAGCAGTACTTC
>TRBJ2-4|many|-|TRBV11-2
CASSLSGLAKNIQYF
TGTGCCAGCAGCTTATCAGGGCTCGCCAAAAACATTCAGTACTTC
>TRBJ2-3|-|-|TRBV7-9
CASSLNPLSSTDTQYF
TGTGCCAGCAGCTTAAACCCCCTTTCGAGCACAGATACGCAGTATTTT
>TRBJ2-7|-|-|TRBV4-1
CASSQVPEVSSYEQYF
TGCGCCAGCAGCCAAGTCCCGGAGGTGAGCTCCTACGAGCAGTACTTC
>TRBJ2-7|few|TRBD1|TRBV9
CASSVAGETGVEQYF
TGTGCCAGCAGCGTAGCCGGCGAGACAGGGGTCGAGCAGTACTTC
>TRBJ1-2|-|-|TRBV5-5
CASSPASQGPYGYTF
TGTGCCAGCAGCCCCGCGTCCCAGGGCCCCTATGGCTACACCTTC
>TRBJ2-3|few|-|TRBV15
CATSGDADTQYF
TGTGCCACCAGCGGAGATGCAGATACGCAGTATTTT
>TRBJ2-7|few|-|TRBV7-2
CASSLDTGGYEQYF
TGTGCCAGCAGCTTAGATACAGGCGGCTACGAGCAGTACTTC
>TRBJ2-4|-|TRBD1|TRBV27
CTSSTGGAKNIQYF
TGTACCAGCAGTACAGGGGGAGCCAAAAACATTCAGTACTTC
>TRBJ2-5|few|TRBD2|TRBV7-2
CASSKRGGSSQETQYF
TGTGCCAGCAGCAAAAGGGGCGGGAGCTCCCAAGAGACCCAGTACTTC
>TRBJ2-1|-|-|TRBV20-1
CSAIPGVDEQFF
TGCAGTGCCATCCCGGGGGTCGATGAGCAGTTCTTC
>TRBJ1-1|few|TRBD1|TRBV5-1
CASSSPGTGSNEAFF
TGCGCCAGCAGCTCCCCCGGGACAGGGTCGAATGAAGCTTTCTTT
>TRBJ1-6|many|-|TRBV5-4
CASSFPGSNSPLHF
TGTGCCAGCAGCTTTCCGGGCTCTAATTCACCCCTCCACTTT
>TRBJ2-7|-|-|TRBV6-1
CASSDPGVSEYF
TGTGCCAGCAGTGACCCAGGGGTCTCGGAGTACTTC
>TRBJ1-5|many|-|TRBV6-1
CASTRTGQPQHF
TGTGCCAGCACTCGGACGGGTCAGCCCCAGCATTTT
>TRBJ1-2|many|-|TRBV12-3/TRBV12-4
CASSSGAGNYGYTF
TGTGCCAGCAGTTCGGGGGCGGGTAACTATGGCTACACCTTC
>TRBJ2-7|few|TRBD1|TRBV7-9
CASSLKDGRGSEQYF
TGTGCCAGCAGCTTGAAGGACGGCAGGGGGAGCGAGCAGTACTTC
>TRBJ1-6|many|-|TRBV12-3/TRBV12-4
CASSPRLESPLHF
TGTGCCAGCAGCCCCCGGCTTGAATCACCCCTCCACTTT
>TRBJ2-1|many|-|TRBV19
CASSPSSDNEQFF
TGTGCCAGTAGCCCATCTTCTGACAATGAGCAGTTCTTC
>TRBJ2-1|-|TRBD2|TRBV12-5
CASGLVSGTHTNEQFF
TGTGCTAGTGGTTTGGTAAGCGGGACCCACACTAATGAGCAGTTCTTC
>TRBJ2-5|many|TRBD2|TRBV3-1
CASSSPQELAAYQETQYF
TGTGCCAGCAGCTCCCCTCAGGAGCTAGCGGCGTACCAAGAGACCCAGTACTTC
>TRBJ2-1|few|-|TRBV7-2
CASSSPFFGYEQFF
TGTGCCAGCAGCTCACCCTTCTTTGGTTATGAGCAGTTCTTC
>TRBJ2-7|-|-|TRBV7-2
CASSLGQGSREQYF
TGTGCCAGCAGCTTAGGTCAGGGATCGAGGGAGCAGTACTTC
>TRBJ2-7|few|TRBD2|TRBV20-1
CSAERTSGSYEQYF
TGCAGTGCTGAAAGGACTAGCGGAAGCTACGAGCAGTACTTC
>TRBJ2-1|many|-|TRBV27
CASSPPWTEQFF
TGTGCCAGCAGTCCCCCCTGGACTGAGCAGTTCTTC
>TRBJ1-1|few|-|TRBV29-1
CSVDVNTEAFF
TGCAGCGTTGATGTGAACACTGAAGCTTTCTTT
>TRBJ2-2|-|-|TRBV6-5
CASSLDRGELFF
TGTGCCAGCAGCCTGGACCGGGGGGAGCTGTTTTTT
>TRBJ2-5|many|-|TRBV10-3
CAISEFQETQYF
TGTGCCATCAGTGAGTTTCAAGAGACCCAGTACTTC
>TRBJ2-7|few|-|TRBV20-1
CSARRGAGYEQYF
TGCAGTGCTAGACGCGGGGCGGGCTACGAGCAGTACTTC
>TRBJ2-3|many|-|TRBV20-1
CSARPHQGRDTQYF
TGCAGTGCTCGGCCCCATCAGGGCCGAGATACGCAGTATTTT
>TRBJ2-7|-|-|TRBV12-3/TRBV12-4
CASSFGPSSYEQYF
TGTGCCAGCAGTTTTGGGCCAAGCTCCTACGAGCAGTACTTC
>TRBJ1-6|many|-|TRBV5-4
CASSLSGSFHNSPLHF
TGTGCCAGCAGCTTGTCGGGGTCATTCCATAATTCACCCCTCCACTTT
>TRBJ2-7|few|-|TRBV4-3
CASSRSPGLGYEQYF
TGCGCCAGCAGCCGTAGCCCAGGGTTAGGGTACGAGCAGTACTTC
>TRBJ1-1|few|-|TRBV11-2
CASSPDSYTEAFF
TGTGCCAGCAGCCCGGACAGTTACACTGAAGCTTTCTTT
>TRBJ2-1|few|-|TRBV7-9
CASSFVGDNEQFF
TGTGCCAGCAGCTTCGTGGGAGATAATGAGCAGTTCTTC
>TRBJ2-7|-|TRBD2|TRBV20-1
CSARTSDSYEQYF
TGCAGTGCTCGGACTAGCGACTCCTACGAGCAGTACTTC
>TRBJ1-2|many|-|TRBV14
CASSQDRRGYTF
TGTGCCAGCAGCCAAGATCGACGGGGCTACACCTTC
>TRBJ2-7|many|-|TRBV5-1
CASSLEAGTYEQYF
TGCGCCAGCAGCTTGGAGGCAGGTACCTACGAGCAGTACTTC
>TRBJ1-1|-|TRBD1|TRBV5-6
CASSLVWDREAFF
TGTGCCAGCAGCTTGGTGTGGGACAGAGAAGCTTTCTTT
>TRBJ2-1|-|TRBD1|TRBV9
CASNRGENEQFF
TGTGCCAGCAACAGGGGGGAGAATGAGCAGTTCTTC
>TRBJ2-2|few|TRBD2|TRBV9
CASSAPLAGAAGELFF
TGTGCCAGCAGCGCACCCCTAGCGGGAGCGGCCGGGGAGCTGTTTTTT
>TRBJ1-1|many|-|TRBV6-2/TRBV6-3
CASSFRRLMNTEAFF
TGTGCCAGCAGTTTTAGACGGCTAATGAACACTGAAGCTTTCTTT
>TRBJ2-1|few|TRBD2|TRBV10-3
CAISGGRRDNEQFF
TGTGCCATCAGCGGCGGGAGGCGGGACAATGAGCAGTTCTTC
>TRBJ2-7|many|TRBD2|TRBV6-6
CASGGLAGSYEQYF
TGTGCCAGCGGGGGACTAGCGGGCTCCTACGAGCAGTACTTC